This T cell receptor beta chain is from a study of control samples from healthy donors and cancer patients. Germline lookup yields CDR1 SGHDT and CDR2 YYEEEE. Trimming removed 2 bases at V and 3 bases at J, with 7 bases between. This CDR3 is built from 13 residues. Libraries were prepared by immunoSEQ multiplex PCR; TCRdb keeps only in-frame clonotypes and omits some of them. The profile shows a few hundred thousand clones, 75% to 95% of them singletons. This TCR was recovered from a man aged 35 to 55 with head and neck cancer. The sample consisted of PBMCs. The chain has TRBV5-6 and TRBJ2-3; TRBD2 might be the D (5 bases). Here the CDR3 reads CASSLLVTDTQYF. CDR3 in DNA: TGTGCCAGCAGCTTACTAGTAACAGATACGCAGTATTTT.